This TCR delta chain was captured by sequencing in a study of delta chains in infants with herpesvirus infections. The study's findings and limits: Public-clonotype frequency seemingly fell with older age at infection.

With respect to this clone: Its antigen is as yet unknown. TCRdb's protein, taken from a much larger clone, differs from this DNA's translation at residue 10, likely owing to a read error; the protein displayed comes from the DNA.

Gamma-chain- and delta-chain-specific primers converted PBMC RNA into TCR cDNA. TCRdb re-analyzed the RT-PCR reads via CATT. The table has 350 to 550 delta-chain clones, around 15% seen once. The germline CDR1 and CDR2 sequences are GEAIGNYY and EKD. This CDR3 has 18 residues. V lost 2 bases, J lost 3 bases, and 8 bases stayed unmatched. The chain uses TRDV2 and TRDJ3, with 8 nucleotides matching TRDD3. Assignment of the J gene here rests on matching the DNA to germline, because TCRdb gives none. Sequencing used peripheral blood, obtained at time point 1 of longitudinal follow-up. The sequence was collected from a human donor who was a Ugandan infant, either HIV-exposed or HIV-unexposed (not recorded which). CDR3: CACDRPGGPSWDTRQMFF. The CDR3 nucleotides are TGTGCCTGTGACAGACCTGGGGGACCCAGCTGGGACACCCGACAGATGTTTTTC.